Shown below are 7 T cell receptor beta chains from a single sample sequenced in a study of blood T cells in healthy people across ages. A second PCR of 7 to 11 cycles used a sample-barcoded 5' primer and a J-beta primer mix. TCRdb called the 5' RACE reads again in MiXCR, with one record for every CDR3 protein. Here the sample spans approximately 900,000 distinct CDR3 sequences, 29% being singletons. The data also belong to a second study, concerning T cells of mothers and their children.

The sequencing sample was made of blood. The receptor source for this set is a woman aged 40 to 50 in good health.

The chain is built from TRBV28 and TRBJ2-2; 8 bases agree with TRBD2. Per germline, CDR1 MDHEN and CDR2 SYDVKM. V lost 5 bases, J lost 2 bases, and 16 bases stayed unmatched. CDR3 length: 19 residues. CDR3 amino acids: CASSEPEWSGGPNTGELFF. Here the CDR3 DNA reads TGTGCCAGCAGTGAGCCTGAGTGGAGCGGGGGCCCTAACACCGGGGAGCTGTTTTTT.

Of note for this clonotype: Its ends do not fully match the called genes, so a read error is possible. The V and J genes are TRBV2 and TRBJ1-3; a weak D match, TRBD1 (5 bases). Germline V lookup: CDR1 SNHLY, CDR2 FYNNEI. This CDR3 is built from 15 residues. In DNA, the CDR3 is TGCGCCAGCAGTGATCCGGGGACCGGGCGAAACACCATATATTTT. Residues: CASSDPGTGRNTIYF.

The chain is built from TRBV7-2 and TRBJ1-1, with 11 positions matching TRBD1. J gave up 4 bases and V 5 bases, and 12 bases lay outside the gene matches. Germline values: CDR1 SGHTA, CDR2 FQGNSA. This CDR3 comprises 17 residues. CDR3 coding DNA: TGTGCCAGCAGCCCTGCCGTAGGACAGGGGGCCTTCACTGAAGCTTTCTTT. This translates into CASSPAVGQGAFTEAFF.

The V and J genes are TRBV7-2 and TRBJ1-3; D call uncertain. Germline CDR1 SGHTA, CDR2 FQGNSA. The CDR3 is made up of 11 amino acids. V gave up 4 bases and J gave up 7 bases, with 5 bases separating them. CDR3 in DNA: TGTGCCAGCAGCTCCCTTAACACCATATATTTT. Translation gives CASSSLNTIYF. Together with reference TRBV7-2 and TRBJ1-3, the CDR3 gives the full variable domain: GAGVSQSPSNKVTEKGKDVELRCDPISGHTALYWYRQSLGQGLEFLIYFQGNSAPDKSGLPSDRFSAERTGGSVSTLTIQRTQQEDSAVYLCASSSLNTIYFGEGSWLTVV.

The chain uses TRBV2 and TRBJ2-3; tentatively, D is TRBD2 (6 bases). V shed 7 bases and J shed 2 bases, with 10 bases lying between them. Germline loops: CDR1 SNHLY, CDR2 FYNNEI. The CDR3 consists of 13 residues. The CDR3 DNA is TGTGCCAGCAAAGGGGACTCCACAGATACGCAGTATTTT. Its protein is CASKGDSTDTQYF. Full variable domain (rest looked up from reference TRBV2 and TRBJ2-3): EPEVTQTPSHQVTQMGQEVILRCVPISNHLYFYWYRQILGQKVEFLVSFYNNEISEKSEIFDDQFSVERPDGSNFTLKIRSTKLEDSAMYFCASKGDSTDTQYFGPGTRLTVL.

In DNA form, the CDR3 reads TGCAGTGCTAGTGGGCGGGCCCCGGAACAGCCCCAGCATTTT. It yields the protein CSASGRAPEQPQHF. This rearrangement joins TRBV20-1 to TRBJ1-5; unclear D gene. The germline V gene encodes CDR1 DFQATT and CDR2 SNEGSKA (reference sequence). The CDR3 sequence is 14 residues long. Trimming removed 3 bases from V and 7 bases from J, with 16 bases in between.

As regards this clonotype: Given a much more abundant clone one base away, this may be a read error. The chain joins TRBV7-3 to TRBJ2-5, with D possibly being TRBD2 (5 bases). CDR1 is SGHTA and CDR2 is FQGTGA in the germline V gene. The CDR3 is 14 residues long. The DNA of the CDR3 is TGTGCCAGCAGCTTAAATCCGGGAAGCGAGACCCAGGACTTC. Its translation: CASSLNPGSETQDF.